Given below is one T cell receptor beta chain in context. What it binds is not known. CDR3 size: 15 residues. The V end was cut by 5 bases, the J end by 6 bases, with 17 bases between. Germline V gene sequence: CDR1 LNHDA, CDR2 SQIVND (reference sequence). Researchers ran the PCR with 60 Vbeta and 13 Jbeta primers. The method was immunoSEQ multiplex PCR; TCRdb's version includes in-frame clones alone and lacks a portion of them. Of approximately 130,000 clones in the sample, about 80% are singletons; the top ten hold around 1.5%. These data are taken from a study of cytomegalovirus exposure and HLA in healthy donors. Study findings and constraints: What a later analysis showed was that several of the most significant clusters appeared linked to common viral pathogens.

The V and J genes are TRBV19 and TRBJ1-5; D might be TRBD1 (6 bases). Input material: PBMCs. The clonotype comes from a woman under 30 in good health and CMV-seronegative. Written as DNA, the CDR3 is TGTGCCAGTAGTCCCCCCGGGACAAAGGTTCAGCCCCAGCATTTT. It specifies CASSPPGTKVQPQHF.